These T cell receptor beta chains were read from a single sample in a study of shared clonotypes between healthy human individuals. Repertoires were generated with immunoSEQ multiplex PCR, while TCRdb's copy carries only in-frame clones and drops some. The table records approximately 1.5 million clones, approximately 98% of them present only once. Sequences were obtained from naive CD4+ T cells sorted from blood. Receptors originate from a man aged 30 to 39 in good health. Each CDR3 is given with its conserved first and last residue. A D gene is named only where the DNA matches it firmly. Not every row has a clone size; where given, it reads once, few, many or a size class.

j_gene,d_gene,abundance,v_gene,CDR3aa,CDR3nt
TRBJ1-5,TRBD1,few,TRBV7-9,CASSPRDRNQPQHF,TGTGCCAGCAGCCCCCGGGACAGGAATCAGCCCCAGCATTTT
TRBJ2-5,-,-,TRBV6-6,CASSYRADHQETQYF,TGTGCCAGCAGTTACCGGGCAGACCACCAAGAGACCCAGTACTTC
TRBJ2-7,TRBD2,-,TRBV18,CASSRTSRYAYEQYF,TGTGCCAGCTCACGGACTAGCAGATATGCCTACGAGCAGTACTTC
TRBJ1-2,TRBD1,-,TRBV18,CASSSMGQGAGYTF,TGTGCCAGCTCCTCTATGGGACAGGGGGCCGGCTACACCTTC
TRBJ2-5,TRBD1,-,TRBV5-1,CASSLATGSGVETQYF,TGCGCCAGCAGCTTGGCGACAGGGTCCGGGGTTGAGACCCAGTACTTC
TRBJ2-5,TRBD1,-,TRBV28,CASRVGTGGGIVAYF,TGTGCCAGCAGGGTCGGGACAGGGGGCGGGATTGTGGCCTACTTC
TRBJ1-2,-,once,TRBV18,CASSPEGHYGYTF,TGTGCCAGCTCACCGGAGGGGCACTATGGCTACACCTTC
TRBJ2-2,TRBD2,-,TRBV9,CASSVRREDTGELFF,TGTGCCAGCAGCGTAAGGCGGGAGGACACCGGGGAGCTGTTTTTT
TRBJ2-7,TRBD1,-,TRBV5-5,CASSFRTGSNEQYF,TGTGCCAGCAGCTTCAGGACAGGGTCGAACGAGCAGTACTTC
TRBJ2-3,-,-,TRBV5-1,CASSSGPIRDTQYF,TGCGCCAGCAGCTCAGGGCCGATCCGAGATACGCAGTATTTT
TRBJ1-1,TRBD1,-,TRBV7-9,CASSLTDRVVAEAFF,TGTGCCAGCAGCTTGACAGACAGGGTGGTCGCTGAAGCTTTCTTT
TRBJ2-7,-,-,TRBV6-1,CASSVSTSYEQYF,TGTGCCAGCAGTGTATCAACTTCCTACGAGCAGTACTTC
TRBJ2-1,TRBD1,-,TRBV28,CASSPRGTGTYNEQFF,TGTGCCAGCAGTCCCCGTGGGACAGGGACCTACAATGAGCAGTTCTTC
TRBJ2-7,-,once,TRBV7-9,CASSFRESYEQYF,TGTGCCAGCAGCTTCAGGGAAAGCTACGAGCAGTACTTC
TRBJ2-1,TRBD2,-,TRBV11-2,CASTPKVLASGIHNEQFF,TGTGCCAGCACCCCGAAGGTCCTGGCTAGCGGGATACACAATGAGCAGTTCTTC
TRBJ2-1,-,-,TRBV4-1,CASSQGARGWDNEQFF,TGCGCCAGCAGCCAAGGGGCGAGAGGCTGGGACAATGAGCAGTTCTTC
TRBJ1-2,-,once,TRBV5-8,CASSLRGRANYGYTF,TGTGCCAGCAGCTTGAGGGGAAGAGCTAACTATGGCTACACCTTC
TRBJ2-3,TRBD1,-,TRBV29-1,CSIRPGTAFDDTQYF,TGCAGCATCCGACCCGGGACAGCCTTCGATGATACGCAGTATTTT
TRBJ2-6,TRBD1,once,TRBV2,CASRIRTGVRHVLTF,TGTGCCAGCAGGATTAGGACAGGCGTTCGACACGTCCTGACTTTC
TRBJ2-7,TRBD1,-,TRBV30,CAWKDRGIEQYF,TGTGCCTGGAAGGACAGGGGTATCGAGCAGTACTTC
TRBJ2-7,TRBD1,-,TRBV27,CASSSRTGAYEQYF,TGTGCCAGCAGTTCTCGGACAGGGGCCTACGAGCAGTACTTC
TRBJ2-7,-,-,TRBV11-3,CASSEGPVREQYF,TGTGCCAGCAGCGAGGGACCAGTACGGGAGCAGTACTTC
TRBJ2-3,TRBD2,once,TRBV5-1,CASSLGLAAFTDTQYF,TGCGCCAGCAGCTTAGGACTAGCGGCGTTCACAGATACGCAGTATTTT
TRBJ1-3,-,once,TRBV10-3,CAISVRESAGNTIYF,TGTGCCATCAGTGTGCGGGAGTCCGCTGGAAACACCATATATTTT
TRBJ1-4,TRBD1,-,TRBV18,CASSPPPGQADEKLFF,TGTGCCAGCTCACCTCCTCCGGGACAGGCGGATGAAAAACTGTTTTTT
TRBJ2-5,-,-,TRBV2,CASSRWTVQETQYF,TGTGCCAGCAGTCGATGGACTGTTCAAGAGACCCAGTACTTC
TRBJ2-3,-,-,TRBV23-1,CASRWGRARGQQDTQYF,TGCGCCAGCAGATGGGGGAGGGCGAGGGGGCAGCAAGATACGCAGTATTTT
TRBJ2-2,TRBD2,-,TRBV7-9,CASGGLVAGELFF,TGTGCCAGCGGCGGACTAGTGGCCGGGGAGCTGTTTTTT
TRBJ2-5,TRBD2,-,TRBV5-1,CASSLAMASGQETQYF,TGCGCCAGCAGCTTGGCCATGGCTAGCGGCCAAGAGACCCAGTACTTC
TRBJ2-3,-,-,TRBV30,CAWSLVRDTQYF,TGTGCCTGGAGTCTAGTCCGAGATACGCAGTATTTT
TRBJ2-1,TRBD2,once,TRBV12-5,CASGSGLAGPSYNEQFF,TGTGCTAGTGGTTCGGGACTAGCGGGACCCTCCTACAATGAGCAGTTCTTC
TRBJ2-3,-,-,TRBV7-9,CASSSPEHTQYF,TGTGCCAGCAGCTCCCCCGAGCATACGCAGTATTTT
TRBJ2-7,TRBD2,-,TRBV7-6,CASSLGGTSGAYEQYF,TGTGCCAGCAGCTTAGGAGGGACTAGCGGGGCCTACGAGCAGTACTTC
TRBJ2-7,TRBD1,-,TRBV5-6,CASSRGTGHSSYEQYF,TGTGCCAGCAGCCGCGGGACAGGGCACAGTTCCTACGAGCAGTACTTC
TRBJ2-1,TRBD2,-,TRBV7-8,CASSQRDLYNEQFF,TGTGCCAGCAGCCAGCGGGATCTCTACAATGAGCAGTTCTTC
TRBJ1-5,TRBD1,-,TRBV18,CASSPFVPGGEDQPQHF,TGTGCCAGCTCACCCTTCGTCCCAGGGGGGGAGGATCAGCCCCAGCATTTT
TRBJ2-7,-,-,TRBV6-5,CASSSGSRYEQYF,TGTGCCAGCAGTTCCGGGAGTAGATACGAGCAGTACTTC
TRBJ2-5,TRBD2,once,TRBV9,CASSVGISGNQETQYF,TGTGCCAGCAGCGTAGGTATTAGCGGGAACCAAGAGACCCAGTACTTC
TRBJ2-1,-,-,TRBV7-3,CASSLGLNNEQFF,TGTGCCAGCAGCTTGGGACTGAACAATGAGCAGTTCTTC
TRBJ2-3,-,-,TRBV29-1,CSVETAASTDTQYF,TGCAGCGTTGAAACGGCCGCTAGCACAGATACGCAGTATTTT
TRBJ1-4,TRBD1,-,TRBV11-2,CASRVTGGRNEKLFF,TGTGCCAGCAGGGTGACAGGGGGACGGAATGAAAAACTGTTTTTT
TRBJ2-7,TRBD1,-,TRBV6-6,CASSYRDRGYEQYF,TGTGCCAGCAGTTACCGGGACAGGGGGTATGAGCAGTACTTC
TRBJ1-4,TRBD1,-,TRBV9,CASSASGTGGEKLFF,TGTGCCAGCAGCGCATCCGGGACAGGAGGTGAAAAACTGTTTTTT
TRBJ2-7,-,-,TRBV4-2,CASSQDPEPTGYEQYF,TGTGCCAGCAGCCAAGATCCCGAACCCACGGGTTACGAGCAGTACTTC
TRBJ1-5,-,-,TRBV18,CASSPRTRDGSNQPQHF,TGTGCCAGCTCACCAAGAACCCGGGACGGTAGCAATCAGCCCCAGCATTTT
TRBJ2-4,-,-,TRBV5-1,CASSWGRVWGTTTQRIIAKNIQYF,TGCGCCAGCAGCTGGGGTCGGGTTTGGGGAACCACCACACAAAGGATAATAGCCAAAAACATTCAGTACTTC
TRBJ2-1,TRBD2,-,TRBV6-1,CASSVSGSLLSEQFF,TGTGCCAGCAGCGTTAGCGGGAGCCTCCTTTCCGAGCAGTTCTTC
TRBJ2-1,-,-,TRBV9,CASSVAGTPLLYNEQFF,TGTGCCAGCAGCGTAGCTGGGACTCCACTCCTCTACAATGAGCAGTTCTTC
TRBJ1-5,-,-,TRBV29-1,CSGKGVCDSNQPQHF,TGCAGCGGTAAGGGTGTGTGCGACAGCAATCAGCCCCAGCATTTT
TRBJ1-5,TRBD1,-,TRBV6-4,CASSDWGQGILFYQPQHF,TGTGCCAGCAGTGACTGGGGACAGGGGATCCTCTTTTATCAGCCCCAGCATTTT
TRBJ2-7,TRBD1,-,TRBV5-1,CASSLEVGDRALEQYF,TGCGCCAGCAGCTTGGAGGTGGGGGACAGGGCCCTCGAGCAGTACTTC
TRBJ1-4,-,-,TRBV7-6,CASSLRRGATNEKLFF,TGTGCCAGCAGCTTAAGGAGGGGGGCGACCAATGAAAAACTGTTTTTT
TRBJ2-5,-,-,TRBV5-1,CASSLGLVEETQYF,TGCGCCAGCAGCTTGGGGCTAGTCGAAGAGACCCAGTACTTC
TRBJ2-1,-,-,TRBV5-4,CASSLQGNEQFF,TGTGCCAGCAGTCTACAGGGAAATGAGCAGTTCTTC
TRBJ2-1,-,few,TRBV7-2,CASSLYGGGEQFF,TGTGCCAGCAGCTTATATGGGGGCGGTGAGCAGTTCTTC